A single sample gave rise to the 23 T cell receptor beta chains below, sequenced in a study of cytomegalovirus exposure and HLA in healthy donors. The PCR ran on 60 Vbeta and 13 Jbeta primers. TCRdb keeps only in-frame clones here, not all; method: immunoSEQ multiplex PCR. The repertoire holds about 160,000 clones, with around 83% as singletons. Sequencing used PBMCs. The origin of the receptors is a male donor in good health and CMV-seropositive.

This rearrangement joins TRBV27 to TRBJ2-7; no reliable D call. Per germline, CDR1 MNHEY and CDR2 SMNVEV (reference sequence). Trimming removed 4 bases from V and 3 bases from J, with 13 bases in between. There are 14 residues in the CDR3. CDR3 loop: CASSSRGQFYEQYF. The CDR3 DNA follows: TGTGCCAGCAGTTCGCGTGGGCAGTTCTACGAGCAGTACTTC.

This rearrangement joins TRBV7-8 to TRBJ1-2; 8 bases are a match to TRBD1. With V trimmed by 5 bases and J by 2 bases, 4 bases remained unmatched. The CDR3 is made up of 14 amino acids. Germline loops: CDR1 SGHVS, CDR2 FQNEAQ. Here the CDR3 reads CASSLDRANYGYTF. The CDR3 bases are TGTGCCAGCAGCCTGGACAGGGCCAACTATGGCTACACCTTC.

This chain connects TRBV28 to TRBJ2-3, with 10 bases aligning to TRBD2. The trim removed 8 bases at V and 3 bases at J, leaving 5 bases unmatched. CDR1 and CDR2 from the germline V gene are MDHEN and SYDVKM. The CDR3 covers 14 residues. The CDR3 sequence: CASGLAGVTDTQYF. The CDR3 DNA follows: TGTGCCAGCGGTCTAGCGGGAGTGACAGATACGCAGTATTTT. The variable domain in full, completed from reference TRBV28 and TRBJ2-3, reads DVKVTQSSRYLVKRTGEKVFLECVQDMDHENMFWYRQDPGLGLRLIYFSYDVKMKEKGDIPEGYSVSREKKERFSLILESASTNQTSMYLCASGLAGVTDTQYFGPGTRLTVL.

This clone has only one observation. The chain couples TRBV6-6 to TRBJ1-1; no firm D call. V was clipped by 5 bases and J by 0 bases, with 13 bases between them. This CDR3 comprises 15 residues. Per germline, CDR1 MNHNY and CDR2 SVGAGI (reference sequence). The CDR3 DNA is TGTGCCAGCAGTCGTAACAGAGCCTTGAACACTGAAGCTTTCTTT. Translated, it gives CASSRNRALNTEAFF.

The chain's CDR3 is CASSPVSGSMGEQFF. In DNA form, the CDR3 reads TGTGCCAGCAGCCCAGTTAGCGGGAGTATGGGTGAGCAGTTCTTC. This rearrangement joins TRBV11-2 to TRBJ2-1; 9 bases are a match to TRBD2. The V gene's germline CDR1 is SGHAT and CDR2 FQNNGV. The CDR3 contains 15 residues. V shed 5 bases, J shed 9 bases, and the junction held 11 bases outside the gene matches.

In this sample, this clone turned up a few times. This chain links TRBV12-2 with TRBJ1-2; no check of the table's D call, TRBD1, against the DNA was made. TRBV12-2 is described as a pseudogene. The CDR3 is made up of 15 amino acids. The CDR3 protein is CASRLASDRYYGYTF. CDR3 coding DNA: TGTGCAAGTCGCTTAGCGTCTGACAGGTATTATGGCTACACCTTC.

The chain links TRBV7-6 to TRBJ2-7; D is unclear. Germline V lookup: CDR1 SGHVS, CDR2 FNYEAQ. This CDR3 has 12 residues. V was trimmed by 4 bases and J by 1 base, leaving 5 bases between them. In DNA, the CDR3 is TGTGCCAGCAGCTCCAATTCCTACGAGCAGTACTTC. This gives the protein CASSSNSYEQYF.

The V call is TRBV30, the J call TRBJ2-1; D unresolved. This CDR3 has 13 residues. CDR1 is GTSNPN and CDR2 is SVGIG in the germline V gene (reference sequence). Trimming shortened V by 4 bases and J by 0 bases, and 7 bases separated the two germline ends. The chain's CDR3 is CAWTGSSYNEQFF. The CDR3 region has the DNA TGTGCCTGGACAGGCAGCTCCTACAATGAGCAGTTCTTC.

The chain uses TRBV5-4 and TRBJ2-6; TRBD1 might be the D (5 bases). The V gene lost 4 bases and the J gene lost 2 bases, with 10 bases spanning the gap. The germline gives CDR1 SGHNT, CDR2 YYREEE (reference sequence). The CDR3 is made up of 15 amino acids. The CDR3: CASSPQGTGANVLTF. CDR3 in DNA: TGTGCCAGCAGCCCTCAGGGAACTGGGGCCAACGTCCTGACTTTC.

The chain has TRBV9 and TRBJ1-2, with D possibly TRBD1 on 5 matching bases. V lost 4 bases to trimming and J lost 4 bases, with 14 bases between them. Germline V gene data show CDR1 as SGDLS and CDR2 as YYNGEE. The CDR3 runs to 14 residues. This CDR3 is CASSPTRESYGYTF. The DNA for the CDR3 is TGTGCCAGCAGCCCCACCAGGGAATCCTATGGCTACACCTTC.

The J gene is TRBJ2-3, the V gene TRBV6-5; D is perhaps TRBD2 (6 bases). Germline assignment: CDR1 MNHEY and CDR2 SVGAGI. The ends were cut back, 2 bases at V and 1 base at J, with 10 bases in the middle. The CDR3 loop spans 15 amino acids. Here the CDR3 reads CASSYRESGTDTQYF. The CDR3 bases are TGTGCCAGCAGTTACCGGGAGTCTGGCACAGATACGCAGTATTTT.

As regards this clone: The sample has other DNA sequences that encode this CDR3 too. V and J are TRBV5-1 and TRBJ2-5; D is perhaps TRBD2 (6 bases). The CDR3 spans 12 residues. Germline CDR1 reads SGHRS; CDR2 reads YFSETQ. Trimming cost V 7 bases and J 2 bases, with 9 bases left between them. CDR3 sequence reads: CASREQQETQYF. The CDR3 nucleotides are TGCGCCAGCCGGGAGCAGCAAGAGACCCAGTACTTC. The full variable domain, with the rest looked up from reference TRBV5-1 and TRBJ2-5, is KAGVTQTPRYLIKTRGQQVTLSCSPISGHRSVSWYQQTPGQGLQFLFEYFSETQRNKGNFPGRFSGRQFSNSRSEMNVSTLELGDSALYLCASREQQETQYFGPGTRLLVL.

The CDR3 loop reads CASSFGLYSGANVLTF. The CDR3 DNA is TGTGCCAGCAGTTTTGGGCTGTACTCTGGGGCCAACGTCCTGACTTTC. V gene TRBV27 combines with J gene TRBJ2-6; D remains ambiguous. With 3 bases removed from V and 0 bases from J, the gap between germline ends came to 9 bases. There are 16 residues in the CDR3. The germline V gene encodes CDR1 MNHEY and CDR2 SMNVEV (reference sequence).

The CDR3 bases are TGTGCCAGCAGCACCCAGGCTCAGGGAAACACTGAAGCTTTCTTT. It yields the protein CASSTQAQGNTEAFF. The J gene is TRBJ1-1, the V gene TRBV5-4; TRBD1 might be the D (5 bases). V was cut by 4 bases and J by 2 bases, with 15 bases left in between. Germline assignment: CDR1 SGHNT and CDR2 YYREEE (reference sequence). This CDR3 is built from 15 residues. Complete variable domain (other parts from reference TRBV5-4 and TRBJ1-1): ETGVTQSPTHLIKTRGQQVTLRCSSQSGHNTVSWYQQALGQGPQFIFQYYREEENGRGNFPPRFSGLQFPNYSSELNVNALELDDSALYLCASSTQAQGNTEAFFGQGTRLTVV.

The rearrangement joins TRBV13 to TRBJ2-5, with 7 bases fitting TRBD2. The J call is doubtful: the DNA matches TRBJ2-7 better. In germline, CDR1 is PRHDT, CDR2 FYEKMQ (reference sequence). The CDR3 contains 14 residues. The CDR3 bases are TGTGCCAGCACGTCGGGGGGAGGTGGGGACGAGCAGTACTTC. It codes for CASTSGGGGDEQYF.

This clone was detected once. The chain uses TRBV20-1 and TRBJ2-1; no clear D. Trimming shortened V by 3 bases and J by 9 bases, and 9 bases separated the two germline ends. Germline-derived CDR1 and CDR2 are DFQATT and SNEGSKA (reference sequence). The CDR3 is 11 amino acids. CDR3 in amino acids: CSASLIPEQFF. In DNA form, the CDR3 reads TGCAGTGCTAGTCTTATTCCTGAGCAGTTCTTC.

In DNA form, the CDR3 reads TGTGCCAGCTCACCGCGACAGCCGGACTATGGCTACACCTTC. It yields the protein CASSPRQPDYGYTF. The chain joins TRBV18 to TRBJ1-2, with a possible D match to TRBD1 (5 bases). Looked up from germline, CDR1 is KGHSH and CDR2 is LQKENI. The V gene lost 3 bases and the J gene lost 3 bases, with 11 bases spanning the gap. The CDR3 contains 14 residues.

The chain carries TRBV4-3 and TRBJ2-3, with no clear D. The CDR3 is 14 residues long. Germline CDR1 LGHNA, CDR2 YSLEER. Trimming pared 0 bases from V and 2 bases from J, leaving 6 bases between. CDR3 nucleotides: TGCGCCAGCAGCCAAGACTCCTCCACAGATACGCAGTATTTT. Protein sequence: CASSQDSSTDTQYF.

The chain couples TRBV5-1 to TRBJ2-1; unclear D gene. This CDR3 spans 14 amino acids. Germline V CDR1 and CDR2: SGHRS, YFSETQ. V lost 4 bases and J 10 bases, leaving 18 bases between the germline ends. This CDR3 reads CASSMDPRSMEQFF. The CDR3 DNA is TGCGCCAGCAGCATGGATCCCAGGTCAATGGAGCAGTTCTTC.

V and J are TRBV19 and TRBJ1-3, with a weak D call TRBD1 (5 bases). V was clipped by 7 bases and J by 1 base, with 14 bases between them. Germline V lookup: CDR1 LNHDA, CDR2 SQIVND (reference sequence). CDR3 length equals 15 residues. The CDR3 nucleotides are TGTGCCAGTACCGTTTGGGGCTCATCTGGAAACACCATATATTTT. Its translation is CASTVWGSSGNTIYF.

The rearrangement uses TRBV13 and TRBJ2-3, with 7 bases that match TRBD1. This CDR3 comprises 13 residues. The V segment lost 8 bases and the J segment 2 bases; nucleotides outside the gene matches: 4. Germline V gene data show CDR1 as PRHDT and CDR2 as FYEKMQ (reference sequence). Written as DNA, the CDR3 is TGTGCCAGCGGGGACAGCCCCACAGATACGCAGTATTTT. Its protein is CASGDSPTDTQYF.

Concerning this clone: Germline is not matched at one junction end, which may reflect a read error. V is TRBV30 and J is TRBJ2-4; no clear D gene. Per the germline V gene, CDR1 is GTSNPN and CDR2 is SVGIG (reference sequence). CDR3 length: 16 amino acids. CDR3 in DNA: TGTGCCTGGAGTGGAACCCTTAGGCTGGCCAAAAACAGTCAGTACTTC. Translating it yields CAWSGTLRLAKNSQYF.

This clone was seen a handful of times. The chain carries TRBV11-3 and TRBJ2-5; 16 nucleotides line up with TRBD2. J was trimmed by 2 bases and V by 5 bases; bases with no gene match: 5. Per germline, CDR1 SGHNT and CDR2 YENEEA. The CDR3 covers 17 residues. The CDR3, as DNA: TGTGCCAGCAGCCCCGGGACTAGCGGGAGGGCACAAGAGACCCAGTACTTC. Its protein is CASSPGTSGRAQETQYF.